The T cell receptor beta chain described here comes from a study of blood T cell repertoires in COVID-19. Profiling relied on immunoSEQ multiplex PCR, and the TCRdb table lists in-frame clones only, not all of them. The sample includes 60,000 or so clones, around 87% of them seen just once. The CDR3 runs 18 residues. Germline values: CDR1 GTSNPN, CDR2 SVGIG (reference sequence). With V trimmed by 1 base and J by 7 bases, 22 bases remained unmatched. This sequence originates from a man in his 60s with active or convalescent COVID-19. This chain uses TRBV30 with TRBJ2-7, with 7 nucleotides matching TRBD2. Sample: peripheral blood. The CDR3 bases are TGTGCCTGGAGTGACCCCCAGGGCAGGGAGCTAGCGGCCGGGGAGCAGTACTTC. It specifies CAWSDPQGRELAAGEQYF.